These 7 T cell receptor beta chains originate from one sample sequenced in a study of T cells in Graves' hyperthyroidism and ophthalmopathy. The investigators amplified TCR beta CDR3 regions from RNA transcripts. Primed by the HTBI set, a first-round RT-PCR was run on the TCR CDR3. One entry per CDR3 protein results from TCRdb running MiXCR on the multiplex PCR reads. Here the sample spans approximately 640,000 distinct CDR3 sequences, 15% to 20% being singletons. The specimen sequenced was blood. These receptors were obtained from a man aged 50 to 59 with Graves' hyperthyroidism.

This chain uses TRBV29-1 with TRBJ2-7; TRBD2 matches 14 bases. Germline V CDR1 and CDR2: SQVTM, ANQGSEA. CDR3 length: 15 residues. J lost 4 bases, V lost 5 bases, and 7 bases had no gene match. The CDR3 DNA sequence: TGCAGCGTTCTGGGACTAGCGGGAGCGTCGTACGAGCAGTACTTC. It codes for CSVLGLAGASYEQYF.

The chain has TRBV6-5 and TRBJ2-7; D gene ambiguous. This CDR3 contains 14 residues. Germline lookup yields CDR1 MNHEY and CDR2 SVGAGI. Trimming took off 2 bases at V and 2 bases at J, with 10 bases between the two ends. In DNA, the CDR3 is TGTGCCAGCAGTTACGCTCAGACGACCTACGAGCAGTACTTC. Translating it yields CASSYAQTTYEQYF.

In this sample, this clonotype turned up a few times. V is TRBV12-3 or TRBV12-4 and J is TRBJ2-1; 7 bases match TRBD1. V was clipped by 6 bases and J by 3 bases; unmatched bases: 8. The CDR3 covers 15 residues. For the CDR3, the DNA is TGTGCCAGCAGCGAAGACAGGGTGGTCTACAATGAGCAGTTCTTC. It specifies CASSEDRVVYNEQFF.

V gene TRBV19 combines with J gene TRBJ2-3; a weak D match, TRBD2 (5 bases). V lost 3 bases and J lost 4, with 11 bases in between. Germline V lookup: CDR1 LNHDA, CDR2 SQIVND (reference sequence). The CDR3 contains 14 residues. The CDR3 is CASSIGETADTQYF. CDR3 coding DNA: TGTGCCAGTAGTATTGGGGAGACGGCAGATACGCAGTATTTT.

This clonotype has ten or more counts. The chain recombines TRBV20-1 with TRBJ1-4; maybe TRBD1 (6 bases). The CDR3 contains 14 residues. CDR1 and CDR2 from the germline V gene are DFQATT and SNEGSKA (reference sequence). The CDR3 here is CRGKQGHRNEKLFF. The CDR3 nucleotides read TGCAGGGGGAAACAGGGCCACCGAAATGAAAAACTGTTTTTT.

This clonotype has a count of ten or more. This rearrangement joins TRBV11-3 to TRBJ2-3; 10 bases line up with TRBD1. CDR1 and CDR2 from the germline V gene are SGHNT and YENEEA. V was clipped by 4 bases and J by 1 base; unmatched bases: 2. The CDR3 totals 15 residues. The CDR3 nucleotides are TGTGCCAGCAGCTCCGGGACAGGGGGCACAGATACGCAGTATTTT. It encodes CASSSGTGGTDTQYF.

This clonotype was observed many times. This sequence joins TRBV7-2 and TRBJ1-2; D is uncertain. CDR1 is SGHTA and CDR2 is FQGNSA in the germline V gene. V was pared by 5 bases and J by 4 bases, with 14 bases between. The CDR3 has 14 residues. Here the CDR3 reads CASSIIGSGYGYTF. The CDR3 DNA reads as TGTGCCAGCAGCATAATAGGGTCGGGCTATGGCTACACCTTC.